This T cell receptor (beta chain) stems from a study of cytomegalovirus exposure and HLA in healthy donors. CDR3 length: 15 residues. Germline-derived CDR1 and CDR2 are PRHDT and FYEKMQ (reference sequence). V lost 5 bases, J lost 3 bases, and 4 bases stayed unmatched. With 60 Vbeta and 13 Jbeta primers, the PCR was carried out. The repertoire was sequenced with immunoSEQ multiplex PCR; TCRdb's copy has only in-frame clones and lacks some. The sample contains about 130,000 clones, about 71% of which appear only once. The chain recombines TRBV13 with TRBJ2-1; TRBD2 matches 10 bases. The material sequenced was PBMCs. The TCR was taken from a woman in her 50s in good health and CMV-seronegative. DNA for the CDR3: TGTGCCAGCAGCGTACTAGCGGGACTCTACAATGAGCAGTTCTTC. Encoded protein: CASSVLAGLYNEQFF.